The 3 T cell receptor beta chains presented below share a single source sample, sequenced in a study of shared clonotypes between healthy human individuals. Some clones are missing from TCRdb's copy, which holds only in-frame ones; the method was immunoSEQ multiplex PCR. This sample has about 2,100,000 clones, with approximately 94% found just once. The naive CD8 subset, CD45RO-negative cells positively selected for CCR7, excluded terminally differentiated effector memory CD45RA+ cells. Sequencing input: naive CD8+ T cells from PBMCs. Receptors originate from a man younger than 30 in good health. Some clones in this sample may be carry-over from other donors' samples.

J is TRBJ1-2 and V is TRBV7-2, with 9 bases aligning to TRBD1. Germline loops: CDR1 SGHTA, CDR2 FQGNSA. V gave up 5 bases and J gave up 2 bases; unmatched junction bases: 12. The CDR3 contains 17 residues. CDR3 sequence (DNA): TGTGCCAGCAGCCAACCGGGACAGGGTTTGCCGAACTATGGCTACACCTTC. Encoded protein: CASSQPGQGLPNYGYTF. The full variable domain, in which reference TRBV7-2 and TRBJ1-2 provide the parts outside the CDR3, is GAGVSQSPSNKVTEKGKDVELRCDPISGHTALYWYRQSLGQGLEFLIYFQGNSAPDKSGLPSDRFSAERTGGSVSTLTIQRTQQEDSAVYLCASSQPGQGLPNYGYTFGSGTRLTVV.

The chain joins TRBV11-2 to TRBJ2-3; 9 positions agree with TRBD2. The CDR3 loop spans 16 amino acids. CDR1 is SGHAT, CDR2 FQNNGV, per germline. V shed 7 bases, J shed 4 bases, and the junction held 12 bases outside the gene matches. The CDR3 region is CASNSPGTSSSDTQYF. The CDR3 DNA follows: TGTGCCAGCAACTCGCCCGGGACTAGCAGTTCAGATACGCAGTATTTT.

This sequence joins TRBV9 and TRBJ2-7, with D perhaps TRBD1 (6 bases). The CDR3 consists of 14 residues. From germline, CDR1 is SGDLS and CDR2 YYNGEE. Between the trimmed V and J ends, which lost 3 bases and 5 bases, there was a span of 15 bases. The CDR3 reads CASSATGSRDEQYF. The CDR3 nucleotides read TGTGCCAGCAGCGCTACAGGGTCACGGGACGAGCAGTACTTC.